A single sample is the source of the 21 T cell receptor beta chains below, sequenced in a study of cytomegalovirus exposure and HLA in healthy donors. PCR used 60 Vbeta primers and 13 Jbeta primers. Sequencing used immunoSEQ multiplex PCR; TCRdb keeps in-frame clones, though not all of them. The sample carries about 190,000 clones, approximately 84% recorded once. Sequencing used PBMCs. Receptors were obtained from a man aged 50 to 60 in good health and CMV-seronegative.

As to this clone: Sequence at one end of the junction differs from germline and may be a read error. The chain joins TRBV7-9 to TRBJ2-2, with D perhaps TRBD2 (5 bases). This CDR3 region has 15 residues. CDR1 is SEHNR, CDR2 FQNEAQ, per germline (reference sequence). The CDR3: CSSSLGRGSGGELFF. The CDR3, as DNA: TGTTCCAGCAGCTTAGGTCGGGGAAGTGGCGGGGAGCTGTTTTTT.

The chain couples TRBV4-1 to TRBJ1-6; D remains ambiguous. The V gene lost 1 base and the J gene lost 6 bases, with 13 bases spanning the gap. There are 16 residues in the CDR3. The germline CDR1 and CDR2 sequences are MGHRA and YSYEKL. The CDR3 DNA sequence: TGCGCCAGCAGCCAAGCTCCCGGGATTCGTAATTCACCCCTCCACTTT. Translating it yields CASSQAPGIRNSPLHF.

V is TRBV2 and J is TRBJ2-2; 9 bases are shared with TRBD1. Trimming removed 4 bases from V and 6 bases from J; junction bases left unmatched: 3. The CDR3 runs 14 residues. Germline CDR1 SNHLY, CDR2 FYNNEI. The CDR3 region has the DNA TGTGCCAGCAGTGCCAACAGGGGGCCCGGGGAGCTGTTTTTT. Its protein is CASSANRGPGELFF.

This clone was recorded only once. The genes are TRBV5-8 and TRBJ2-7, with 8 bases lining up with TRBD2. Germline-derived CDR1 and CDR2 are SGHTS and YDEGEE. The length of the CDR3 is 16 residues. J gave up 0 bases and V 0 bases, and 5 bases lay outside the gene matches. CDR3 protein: CASSLGFSGNSYEQYF. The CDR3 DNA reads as TGTGCCAGCAGCTTGGGATTTAGCGGGAACTCCTACGAGCAGTACTTC. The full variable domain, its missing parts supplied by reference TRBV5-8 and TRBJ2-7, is EAGVTQSPTHLIKTRGQQATLRCSPISGHTSVYWYQQALGLGLQFLLWYDEGEERNRGNFPPRFSGRQFPNYSSELNVNALELEDSALYLCASSLGFSGNSYEQYFGPGTRLTVT.

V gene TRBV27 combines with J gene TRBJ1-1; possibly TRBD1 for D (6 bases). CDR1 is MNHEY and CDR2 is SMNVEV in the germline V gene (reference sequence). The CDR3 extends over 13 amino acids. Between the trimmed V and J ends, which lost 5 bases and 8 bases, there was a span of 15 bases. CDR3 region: CASSGLGTNEAFF. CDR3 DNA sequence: TGTGCCAGCAGTGGACTCGGGACAAACGAAGCTTTCTTT.

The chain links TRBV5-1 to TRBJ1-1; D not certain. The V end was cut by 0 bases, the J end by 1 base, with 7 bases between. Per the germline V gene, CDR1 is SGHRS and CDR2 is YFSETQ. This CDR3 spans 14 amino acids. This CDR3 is CASSLEQSNTEAFF. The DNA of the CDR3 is TGCGCCAGCAGCTTGGAACAATCGAACACTGAAGCTTTCTTT.

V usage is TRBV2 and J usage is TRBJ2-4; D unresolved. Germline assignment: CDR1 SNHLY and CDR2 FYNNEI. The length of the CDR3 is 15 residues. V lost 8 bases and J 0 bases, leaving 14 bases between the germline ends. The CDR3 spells CASSPDTLAKNIQYF. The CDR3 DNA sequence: TGTGCCAGCTCCCCAGACACCTTAGCCAAAAACATTCAGTACTTC.

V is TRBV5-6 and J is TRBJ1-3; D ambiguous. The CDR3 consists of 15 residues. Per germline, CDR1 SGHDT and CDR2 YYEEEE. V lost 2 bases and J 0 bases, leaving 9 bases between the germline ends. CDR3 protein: CASSFGLISGNTIYF. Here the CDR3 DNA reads TGTGCCAGCAGCTTCGGACTGATCTCTGGAAACACCATATATTTT.

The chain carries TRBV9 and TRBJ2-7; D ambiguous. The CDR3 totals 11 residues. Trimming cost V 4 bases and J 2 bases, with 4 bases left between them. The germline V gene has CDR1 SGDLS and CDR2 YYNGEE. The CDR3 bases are TGTGCCAGCAGCTACACCTACGAGCAGTACTTC. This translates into CASSYTYEQYF. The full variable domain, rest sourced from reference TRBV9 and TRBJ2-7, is DSGVTQTPKHLITATGQRVTLRCSPRSGDLSVYWYQQSLDQGLQFLIQYYNGEERAKGNILERFSAQQFPDLHSELNLSSLELGDSALYFCASSYTYEQYFGPGTRLTVT.

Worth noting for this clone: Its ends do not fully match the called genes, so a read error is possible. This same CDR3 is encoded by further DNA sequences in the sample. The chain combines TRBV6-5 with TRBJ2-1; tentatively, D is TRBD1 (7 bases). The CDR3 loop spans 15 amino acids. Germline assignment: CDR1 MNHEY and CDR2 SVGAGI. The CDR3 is CASSSADRTKNEQFF. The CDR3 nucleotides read TGCGCCAGCAGTTCCGCGGACAGGACTAAGAATGAGCAGTTCTTC.

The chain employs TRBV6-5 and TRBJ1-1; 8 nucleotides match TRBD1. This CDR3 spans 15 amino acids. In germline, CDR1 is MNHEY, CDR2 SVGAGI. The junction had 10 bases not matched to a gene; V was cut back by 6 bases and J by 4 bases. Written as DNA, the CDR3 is TGTGCCAGCAGCTCCGGACAGGGTTGGTTCACTGAAGCTTTCTTT. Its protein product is CASSSGQGWFTEAFF.

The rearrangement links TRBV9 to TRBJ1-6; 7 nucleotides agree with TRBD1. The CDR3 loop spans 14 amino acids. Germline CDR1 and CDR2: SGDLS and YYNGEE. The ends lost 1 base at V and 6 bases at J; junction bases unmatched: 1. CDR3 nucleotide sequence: TGTGCCAGCAGCGTAACAGGGGCTAATTCACCCCTCCACTTT. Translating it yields CASSVTGANSPLHF. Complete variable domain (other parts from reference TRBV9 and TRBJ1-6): DSGVTQTPKHLITATGQRVTLRCSPRSGDLSVYWYQQSLDQGLQFLIQYYNGEERAKGNILERFSAQQFPDLHSELNLSSLELGDSALYFCASSVTGANSPLHFGNGTRLTVT.

The CDR3 bases are TGCGCCAGCAGGCTAGCGGGGGCCGGAGAAGAGACCCAGTACTTC. This translates into CASRLAGAGEETQYF. V gene TRBV5-1 combines with J gene TRBJ2-5; TRBD2 agrees at 10 bases. Germline V gene lookup returns CDR1 SGHRS and CDR2 YFSETQ. With 5 bases clipped from V and 3 bases from J, the junction kept 7 bases outside the gene matches. The CDR3 is 15 amino acids. Supplemented by reference TRBV5-1 and TRBJ2-5, the full variable domain reads KAGVTQTPRYLIKTRGQQVTLSCSPISGHRSVSWYQQTPGQGLQFLFEYFSETQRNKGNFPGRFSGRQFSNSRSEMNVSTLELGDSALYLCASRLAGAGEETQYFGPGTRLLVL.

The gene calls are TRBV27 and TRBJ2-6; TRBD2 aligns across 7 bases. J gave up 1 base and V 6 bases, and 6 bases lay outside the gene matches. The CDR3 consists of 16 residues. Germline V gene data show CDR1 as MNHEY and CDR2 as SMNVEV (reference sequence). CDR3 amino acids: CASRKPGGSGANVLTF. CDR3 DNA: TGTGCCAGCAGAAAGCCGGGGGGTTCTGGGGCCAACGTCCTGACTTTC.

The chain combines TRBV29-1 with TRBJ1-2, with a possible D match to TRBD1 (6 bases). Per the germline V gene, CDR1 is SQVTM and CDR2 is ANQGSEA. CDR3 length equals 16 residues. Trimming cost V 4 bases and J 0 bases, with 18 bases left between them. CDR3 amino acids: CSVGLRLGGSNYGYTF. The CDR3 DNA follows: TGCAGCGTTGGACTCCGTTTAGGGGGATCTAACTATGGCTACACCTTC. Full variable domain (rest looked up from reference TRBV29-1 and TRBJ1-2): SAVISQKPSRDICQRGTSLTIQCQVDSQVTMMFWYRQQPGQSLTLIATANQGSEATYESGFVIDKFPISRPNLTFSTLTVSNMSPEDSSIYLCSVGLRLGGSNYGYTFGSGTRLTVV.

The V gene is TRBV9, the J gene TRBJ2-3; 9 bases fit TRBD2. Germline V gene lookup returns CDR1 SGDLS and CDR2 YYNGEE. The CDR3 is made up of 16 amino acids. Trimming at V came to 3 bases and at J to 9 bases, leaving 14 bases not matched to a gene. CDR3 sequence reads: CASSGDLAGGLKTQYF. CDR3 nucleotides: TGTGCCAGCAGCGGAGACTTGGCGGGGGGGCTTAAGACGCAGTATTTT.

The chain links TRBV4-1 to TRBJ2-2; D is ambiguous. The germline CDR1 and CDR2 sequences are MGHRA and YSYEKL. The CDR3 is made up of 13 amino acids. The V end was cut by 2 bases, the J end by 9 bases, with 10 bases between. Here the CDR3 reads CASSQRQDRELFF. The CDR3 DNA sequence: TGCGCCAGCAGCCAACGTCAGGATAGGGAGCTGTTTTTT.

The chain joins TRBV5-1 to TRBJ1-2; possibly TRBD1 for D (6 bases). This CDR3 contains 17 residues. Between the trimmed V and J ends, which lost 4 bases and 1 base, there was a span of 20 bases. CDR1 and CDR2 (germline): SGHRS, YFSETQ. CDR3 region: CASSPFSGGLGNYGYTF. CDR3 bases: TGCGCCAGCAGCCCGTTTAGCGGGGGGCTCGGTAACTATGGCTACACCTTC.

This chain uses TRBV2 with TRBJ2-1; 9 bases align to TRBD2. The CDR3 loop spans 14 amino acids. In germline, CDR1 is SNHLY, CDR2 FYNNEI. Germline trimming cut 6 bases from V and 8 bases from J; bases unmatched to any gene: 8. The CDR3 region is CASSLGRGGDEQFF. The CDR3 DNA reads TGTGCCAGCAGCTTGGGGCGGGGGGGCGATGAGCAGTTCTTC.

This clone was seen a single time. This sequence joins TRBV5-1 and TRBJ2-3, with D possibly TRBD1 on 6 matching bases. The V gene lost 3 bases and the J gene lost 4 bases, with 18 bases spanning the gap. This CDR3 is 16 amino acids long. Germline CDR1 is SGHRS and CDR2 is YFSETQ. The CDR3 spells CASSSTRQVLADTQYF. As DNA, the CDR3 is TGCGCCAGCAGCTCCACCCGACAGGTATTGGCAGATACGCAGTATTTT.

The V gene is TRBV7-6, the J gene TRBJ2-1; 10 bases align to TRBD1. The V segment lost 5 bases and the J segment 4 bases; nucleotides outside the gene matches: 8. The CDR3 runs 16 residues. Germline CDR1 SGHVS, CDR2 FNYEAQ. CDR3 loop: CASSPRQGARYNEQFF. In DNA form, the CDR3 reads TGTGCCAGCAGCCCGAGACAGGGGGCAAGATACAATGAGCAGTTCTTC.